This T cell receptor beta chain was retrieved from a study of neurological immune-mediated disorders. Overall study results and limits: Healthy controls had more TCR clonal expansion than multiple sclerosis, which showed the least, whereas HTLV-1-associated myelopathy showed the most. There were no CDR3 amino acid sequences shared by expanded clones across subjects, a result suggesting private repertoires in all groups.

The authors produced cDNA by 5'RACE using 10-nucleotide random UMIs. Each CDR3 protein is one row after TCRdb ran MiXCR on the 5' RACE reads. Seen here are tens of thousands of distinct CDR3 sequences, less than 15% observed once, and the top ten hold 6.5% to 8%. This CDR3 region has 12 residues. Between the trimmed V and J ends, which lost 1 base and 7 bases, there was a span of 5 bases. The germline gives CDR1 SGHTA, CDR2 FQGNSA. The unsorted libraries were generated from a total of 2 million PBMCs, which had been stored in RNAlater at -80 C. There are many counts of this clonotype. The antigen remains unidentified.

The V call is TRBV7-2, the J call TRBJ1-5; D is unresolved. The sample comprised PBMCs. The receptor comes from a woman aged 50 to 60 in good health. The CDR3 here is CASSLGPQPQHF. The CDR3 nucleotides read TGTGCCAGCAGCTTAGGGCCGCAGCCCCAGCATTTT. The full variable domain, rest sourced from reference TRBV7-2 and TRBJ1-5, is GAGVSQSPSNKVTEKGKDVELRCDPISGHTALYWYRQSLGQGLEFLIYFQGNSAPDKSGLPSDRFSAERTGGSVSTLTIQRTQQEDSAVYLCASSLGPQPQHFGDGTRLSIL.